The 31 T cell receptor beta chains given below trace back to one sample, sequenced in a study of T-cell reconstitution after alpha-beta-depleted transplantation in children. Preparing the TCRbeta library involved the use of unique molecular identifiers. TCRdb re-derived calls from the PCR reads in MiXCR, one entry per CDR3 protein. The sample holds around 530,000 distinct CDR3 sequences, around a third seen once. The source material was PBMCs from the stem cell graft donor, sampled from the stem cell graft. The receptor source for this set is a human donor who donated a stem cell graft to a child with aplastic anemia.

The chain employs TRBV5-1 and TRBJ2-6; 9 nucleotides match TRBD1. From germline, CDR1 is SGHRS and CDR2 YFSETQ. The CDR3 runs to 18 residues. V trimming: 1 base; J trimming: 1 base; junction bases outside the gene matches: 6. The DNA of the CDR3 is TGCGCCAGCAGCTTGATTAACAGGGGGCCGTCTGGGGCCAACGTCCTGACTTTC. Translated, it gives CASSLINRGPSGANVLTF. The whole variable domain, remainder taken from reference TRBV5-1 and TRBJ2-6, is KAGVTQTPRYLIKTRGQQVTLSCSPISGHRSVSWYQQTPGQGLQFLFEYFSETQRNKGNFPGRFSGRQFSNSRSEMNVSTLELGDSALYLCASSLINRGPSGANVLTFGAGSRLTVL.

J is TRBJ2-2 and V is TRBV3-1, with 7 bases matching TRBD2. The V and J ends lost 1 base and 1 base, in that order; junction bases with no gene match: 3. The germline V gene has CDR1 LGHDT and CDR2 YNNKEL (reference sequence). This CDR3 is built from 16 residues. The CDR3 loop reads CASSQGSGRNTGELFF. The DNA of the CDR3 is TGTGCCAGCAGCCAAGGTAGCGGGCGGAACACCGGGGAGCTGTTTTTT.

This clonotype showed up just a few times. The J gene is TRBJ2-1, the V gene TRBV29-1; unclear D gene. V was shortened by 5 bases and J by 2 bases, with 13 bases between the two germline ends. CDR1 is SQVTM, CDR2 ANQGSEA, per germline. This CDR3 is built from 14 residues. The CDR3 DNA reads as TGCAGCGTTCTCGGCGGACGAACCTACAATGAGCAGTTCTTC. Protein product: CSVLGGRTYNEQFF.

The chain employs TRBV10-3 and TRBJ1-3, with no clear D. Trimming took off 4 bases at V and 0 bases at J, with 13 bases between the two ends. This CDR3 has 16 residues. From germline, CDR1 is ENHRY and CDR2 SYGVKD. CDR3 sequence: CAISGSPPNSGNTIYF. The DNA for the CDR3 is TGTGCCATCAGTGGGAGCCCCCCTAACTCTGGAAACACCATATATTTT.

The rearrangement joins TRBV5-4 to TRBJ2-3; the D gene could be TRBD1 or TRBD2 (5 bases each). Germline lookup yields CDR1 SGHNT and CDR2 YYREEE (reference sequence). This CDR3 comprises 15 residues. V was shortened by 4 bases and J by 2 bases, with 14 bases between the two germline ends. CDR3 nucleotide sequence: TGTGCCAGCAGCACGGGACCCGTCTACACAGATACGCAGTATTTT. As protein: CASSTGPVYTDTQYF.

This clonotype has a handful of counts. The chain carries TRBV12-3 or TRBV12-4 and TRBJ2-6, with a possible D match to TRBD1 (6 bases). The CDR3 contains 15 residues. The V gene lost 3 bases and the J gene lost 4 bases, with 10 bases spanning the gap. The CDR3 is CASSLAGAGANVLTF. CDR3 DNA: TGTGCCAGCAGTTTGGCAGGGGCAGGGGCCAACGTCCTGACTTTC.

In this sample, this clonotype turned up a few times. The chain couples TRBV29-1 to TRBJ2-5, with a possible D match to TRBD1 (6 bases). The germline V and J ends were trimmed by 1 base and 3 bases, with 12 bases remaining between them. CDR1 is SQVTM, CDR2 ANQGSEA, per germline. This CDR3 comprises 14 residues. The CDR3 is CSVEVPQGEETQYF. The CDR3 DNA is TGCAGCGTTGAAGTTCCACAGGGCGAAGAGACCCAGTACTTC.

The genes are TRBV12-3 or TRBV12-4 and TRBJ2-3; 13 bases align to TRBD2. The J segment lost 4 bases and the V segment lost 5 bases, leaving 6 bases of the junction unmatched. The CDR3 spans 16 residues. Here the CDR3 reads CASSPTGLAGADTQYF. For the CDR3, the DNA is TGTGCCAGCAGTCCTACCGGACTAGCGGGAGCAGATACGCAGTATTTT.

This rearrangement joins TRBV19 to TRBJ2-7, with 8 bases matching TRBD1. The germline V gene has CDR1 LNHDA and CDR2 SQIVND (reference sequence). V lost 5 bases to trimming and J lost 3 bases; unmatched junction nucleotides: 6. The CDR3 loop spans 14 amino acids. DNA of the CDR3: TGTGCCAGTAGTGCCCCAGGGGGCTACTACGAGCAGTACGTC. Its translation is CASSAPGGYYEQYV.

V and J are TRBV3-1 and TRBJ2-1, with 7 bases that match TRBD2. Trimming at V came to 6 bases and at J to 12 bases, leaving 11 bases not matched to a gene. CDR3 length: 13 amino acids. Germline CDR1 is LGHDT and CDR2 is YNNKEL (reference sequence). This CDR3 reads CASSPLGEGRQFF. The CDR3 bases are TGTGCCAGCAGTCCTCTTGGGGAGGGCCGGCAGTTCTTC.

The chain links TRBV29-1 to TRBJ1-1; the match to TRBD1 covers 8 bases. This CDR3 contains 14 residues. V shed 3 bases and J 2 bases; nucleotides not matched to a gene: 5. Germline V CDR1 and CDR2: SQVTM, ANQGSEA. Here the CDR3 DNA reads TGCAGCGTTGACAGGGGGCAAGTAAACACTGAAGCTTTCTTT. It translates to CSVDRGQVNTEAFF.

This clonotype has just a few counts. This chain joins TRBV5-6 and TRBJ2-3, with 11 bases identical to TRBD2. J gave up 4 bases and V 4 bases, and 8 bases lay outside the gene matches. The CDR3 contains 16 residues. Germline CDR1 is SGHDT and CDR2 is YYEEEE. Here the CDR3 DNA reads TGTGCCAGCAGCCCCCGAACTAGCGGGAGTCCAGATACGCAGTATTTT. Its protein is CASSPRTSGSPDTQYF.

In this sample, this clonotype turned up a few times. This chain joins TRBV19 and TRBJ2-1; D might be TRBD2 (5 bases). Deletions cut 0 bases from V and 6 bases from J, with 9 bases between. Per germline, CDR1 LNHDA and CDR2 SQIVND (reference sequence). This CDR3 is built from 14 residues. CDR3: CASSIDWTGNEQFF. The CDR3 DNA follows: TGTGCCAGTAGTATAGATTGGACTGGCAATGAGCAGTTCTTC. The full variable domain, in which reference TRBV19 and TRBJ2-1 provide the parts outside the CDR3, is DGGITQSPKYLFRKEGQNVTLSCEQNLNHDAMYWYRQDPGQGLRLIYYSQIVNDFQKGDIAEGYSVSREKKESFPLTVTSAQKNPTAFYLCASSIDWTGNEQFFGPGTRLTVL.

This clonotype was counted only a few times. V gene TRBV4-3 combines with J gene TRBJ1-1; unclear D gene. V lost 0 bases and J 1 base, leaving 9 bases between the germline ends. The CDR3 is made up of 15 amino acids. CDR1 is LGHNA, CDR2 YSLEER, per germline. The chain's CDR3 is CASSQDKGRNTEAFF. Here the CDR3 DNA reads TGCGCCAGCAGCCAAGATAAGGGTCGGAACACTGAAGCTTTCTTT.

The chain links TRBV6-5 to TRBJ2-5, with TRBD2 matching over 15 bases. The CDR3 contains 18 residues. Germline CDR1 is MNHEY and CDR2 is SVGAGI. J lost 5 bases, V lost 0 bases, and 7 bases had no gene match. The CDR3 DNA reads as TGTGCCAGCAGTTACTCGAGTGGACTAGCGGGAGGGTTGGAGACCCAGTACTTC. Translation: CASSYSSGLAGGLETQYF.

This clonotype appeared a few times. This sequence joins TRBV5-1 and TRBJ2-7; maybe TRBD1 (6 bases). CDR3 length: 12 amino acids. Germline values: CDR1 SGHRS, CDR2 YFSETQ. Trimming cost V 5 bases and J 3 bases, with 9 bases left between them. CDR3 loop: CASRDSYYEQYF. DNA for the CDR3: TGCGCCAGCAGGGACAGTTACTACGAGCAGTACTTC.

The chain joins TRBV7-2 to TRBJ1-6; D may be TRBD1 (5 bases). Per germline, CDR1 SGHTA and CDR2 FQGNSA. This CDR3 is built from 17 residues. V lost 0 bases to trimming and J lost 7 bases, with 16 bases between them. As DNA, the CDR3 is TGTGCCAGCAGCTTAGCACGGGAAATGGGGGTAAATTCACCCCTCCACTTT. Translating gives CASSLAREMGVNSPLHF.

This clonotype was counted at least ten times. This sequence joins TRBV10-3 and TRBJ2-5, with no clear D. From germline, CDR1 is ENHRY and CDR2 SYGVKD. Between the trimmed V and J ends, which lost 0 bases and 0 bases, there was a span of 5 bases. This CDR3 has 14 residues. Here the CDR3 DNA reads TGTGCCATCAGTGAGTCGAACAACCAAGAGACCCAGTACTTC. It codes for CAISESNNQETQYF.

The chain combines TRBV20-1 with TRBJ1-2; D gene unclear. Germline lookup yields CDR1 DFQATT and CDR2 SNEGSKA (reference sequence). V was cut by 0 bases and J by 0 bases, with 14 bases left in between. The CDR3 has 16 amino acids. The CDR3 coding sequence is TGCAGTGCTAGAGATCATGGCAGGCCAGCTAACTATGGCTACACCTTC. Translating it yields CSARDHGRPANYGYTF.

This clonotype has a handful of counts. The rearrangement links TRBV28 to TRBJ1-5, with D tentatively TRBD1 (6 bases). This CDR3 spans 16 amino acids. Trimming removed 2 bases from V and 2 bases from J, with 13 bases in between. Germline V gives CDR1 MDHEN, CDR2 SYDVKM. The CDR3 DNA reads as TGTGCCAGCAGTTTACTGGGACAATGGGGCAATCAGCCCCAGCATTTT. Protein product: CASSLLGQWGNQPQHF.

This clonotype was recorded a few times. This chain joins TRBV29-1 and TRBJ2-2; D is perhaps TRBD2 (6 bases). The CDR3 sequence is 13 residues long. Trimming pared 4 bases from V and 5 bases from J, leaving 11 bases between. Germline V gives CDR1 SQVTM, CDR2 ANQGSEA. The DNA for the CDR3 is TGCAGCGTTGGGGGAGGCGGTACCGGGGAGCTGTTTTTT. Translating gives CSVGGGGTGELFF.

The genes are TRBV12-3 or TRBV12-4 and TRBJ2-3, with 11 bases matching TRBD2. This CDR3 has 16 residues. The V gene end was trimmed by 4 bases and the J gene end by 4 bases; junction bases not matched to a gene: 7. Here the CDR3 DNA reads TGTGCCAGCAGTTCGACTAGCGGGACGTTCGCAGATACGCAGTATTTT. It translates to CASSSTSGTFADTQYF.

This clonotype was seen more than once but under ten times. The chain uses TRBV12-3 or TRBV12-4 and TRBJ1-4, with D hard to call. Trimming stripped 1 base from V and 10 bases from J, with 4 bases between. The CDR3 sequence is 11 residues long. The CDR3 is CASSLGGKLFF. The CDR3 nucleotides read TGTGCCAGCAGTTTAGGGGGAAAACTGTTTTTT.

This clonotype was picked up a small number of times. The J gene is TRBJ1-5, the V gene TRBV18, with D unclear. The germline V gene has CDR1 KGHSH and CDR2 LQKENI. The CDR3 runs to 14 residues. Trimming took 3 bases from V and 4 from J, leaving 10 bases between them. CDR3 region: CASSPDGINQPQHF. The CDR3 bases are TGTGCCAGCTCACCCGACGGTATTAATCAGCCCCAGCATTTT.

The chain links TRBV11-2 to TRBJ2-3; 13 bases align to TRBD2. The germline gives CDR1 SGHAT, CDR2 FQNNGV. V was pared by 6 bases and J by 8 bases, with 17 bases of the junction left unmatched. The CDR3 is 18 residues long. The CDR3 nucleotides are TGTGCCAGCAGTCTGCCTAGACTAGCGGGAGGAACGGTCGGTACGCAGTATTTT. It is translated as CASSLPRLAGGTVGTQYF. Supplemented by reference TRBV11-2 and TRBJ2-3, the full variable domain reads EAGVAQSPRYKIIEKRQSVAFWCNPISGHATLYWYQQILGQGPKLLIQFQNNGVVDDSQLPKDRFSAERLKGVDSTLKIQPAKLEDSAVYLCASSLPRLAGGTVGTQYFGPGTRLTVL.

V and J are TRBV12-3 or TRBV12-4 and TRBJ1-1; possible D gene TRBD1, 5 bases. The CDR3 runs to 12 residues. V lost 10 bases, J lost 7 bases, and 16 bases lay in between. The CDR3 region is CATSVWGFEAFF. The CDR3 DNA follows: TGTGCCACTTCTGTTTGGGGCTTTGAAGCTTTCTTT.

The chain combines TRBV12-3 or TRBV12-4 with TRBJ2-3, with unresolved D. This CDR3 has 16 amino acids. Between the trimmed V and J ends, which lost 5 bases and 4 bases, there was a span of 19 bases. The CDR3 is CASSPPGSNVADTQYF. The CDR3 DNA reads as TGTGCCAGCAGTCCCCCGGGCTCGAACGTTGCAGATACGCAGTATTTT.

This clonotype was found a few times. The CDR3 reads CSASRGPAKNIQYF. The CDR3 nucleotides are TGCAGTGCTAGTAGGGGCCCAGCCAAAAACATTCAGTACTTC. The J gene is TRBJ2-4, the V gene TRBV20-1; possibly TRBD1 for D (5 bases). Germline CDR1 DFQATT, CDR2 SNEGSKA (reference sequence). The CDR3 covers 14 residues. The ends were cut back, 3 bases at V and 0 bases at J, with 9 bases in the middle.

The chain has TRBV6-4 and TRBJ2-7; 8 bases agree with TRBD1. The length of the CDR3 is 15 residues. CDR1 and CDR2 (germline): MRHNA, SNTAGT. V shed 6 bases, J shed 0 bases, and the junction held 7 bases outside the gene matches. DNA for the CDR3: TGTGCCAGCAGCTGCCGGGACAGGAGCTCCTACGAGCAGTACGTC. This codes for CASSCRDRSSYEQYV.

The table lists this clonotype with a count of one. The chain combines TRBV18 with TRBJ1-2, with TRBD1 matching over 10 bases. CDR3 size: 21 residues. The germline V gene encodes CDR1 KGHSH and CDR2 LQKENI. Unmatched junction bases numbered 21, after V lost 1 base and J lost 4 bases. The CDR3 loop reads CASSPQRISTGGSHSGYGYTF. Written as DNA, the CDR3 is TGTGCCAGCTCACCACAGAGAATTTCGACAGGGGGCTCACATTCGGGCTATGGCTACACCTTC. Filled out from reference TRBV18 and TRBJ1-2, the complete variable domain reads NAGVMQNPRHLVRRRGQEARLRCSPMKGHSHVYWYRQLPEEGLKFMVYLQKENIIDESGMPKERFSAEFPKEGPSILRIQQVVRGDSAAYFCASSPQRISTGGSHSGYGYTFGSGTRLTVV.

In nucleotides, the CDR3 is TGTGCCAGCAGCTTAGGGGTGATGACGGGCCGAAACACCATATATTTT. This encodes CASSLGVMTGRNTIYF. The chain uses TRBV7-8 and TRBJ1-3; D gene uncertain. CDR3 length equals 16 residues. V was cut by 1 base and J by 5 bases, with 15 bases left in between. The germline V gene has CDR1 SGHVS and CDR2 FQNEAQ. Combining the CDR3 with reference TRBV7-8 and TRBJ1-3 gives the whole variable domain GAGVSQSPRYKVAKRGQDVALRCDPISGHVSLFWYQQALGQGPEFLTYFQNEAQLDKSGLPSDRFFAERPEGSVSTLKIQRTQQEDSAVYLCASSLGVMTGRNTIYFGEGSWLTVV.